The T cell receptor beta chain under discussion was sequenced for a study of CD8 T cells in Susac syndrome (dated by TCRdb to about 2019). Background for the entire study: Whether CD8+ T cell activation and differentiation in Susac syndrome was antigen driven was tested using repertoire sequencing. What the work shows at the level of the full study, not this receptor alone: The study acknowledged that relatively few individuals were included in the TCR sequencing and HLA analysis.

Note on this clonotype: The antigen it binds to is not known. The input lacks base qualities; no much larger clone sits a single base away.

V gives up 3 bases and J gives up 1 base, and the segment between their germline ends measures 7 bases. The germline V gene (reference sequence) supplies CDR1 SGHNT and CDR2 YYREEE. From the cysteine up to the phenylalanine, the CDR3 has a length of 13 residues. Just the 39-base CDR3 DNA is kept, in frame starting at base 1. RNA was extracted using the RNeasy kit, and about 0.5 to 1 ug of the RNA was reverse transcribed with random hexamers. The immunoSEQ multiplex PCR assay, which covers 54 Vbeta and 13 Jbeta segments, was used to amplify TCR beta CDR3 regions. PCR amplification bias was corrected using a synthetic template baseline for primer optimization and computational correction. In the paper's pipeline: Reads were annotated to V, D and J genes according to IMGT and were analyzed with immunoSEQ Analyzer, with only productive sequences retained. Clonality was calculated as one minus the Shannon entropy normalized by log2 of the number of productive unique sequences. For each patient and control, public and private clones were evaluated among the 100 most prevalent clones. Clones were defined as Susac-specific when absent from the healthy and MS cohorts, from about a thousand published viral clones and from other ImmuneACCESS disease sequences. TCRdb trimmed public reads at Q25 via fastp, called clones via MiXCR and kept in-frame beta chains. Every entry covers one CDR3 protein and lists the most common genes and DNA from its rows. TCRdb, not the original authors, processed these V and J calls. Within this sample are about 120,000 distinct CDR3 sequences, with about 94% of them counted one time only. Around 0.12% of the sample is held by the ten biggest clonotypes.

Peripheral blood CD8+ and CD4+ T cells from healthy donors, Susac syndrome patients and multiple sclerosis patients were profiled by high-throughput TCR beta sequencing. The multiple sclerosis controls were treatment-naive patients whose relapsing-remitting disease, either stable or active, fulfilled the revised McDonald criteria. Bulk CD8+ and CD4+ T cells were purified by magnetic negative isolation, while CD8+ TEMRA cells were enriched using FACS. Blood was collected in EDTA tubes and processed within 24 hours, with PBMCs isolated through density gradient centrifugation. PBMCs intended for TCR sequencing were cryopreserved in liquid nitrogen and were subsequently thawed in a 37 degrees C water bath. Purity of sorted or isolated CD4+, CD8+ and CD8+ TEMRA cells was at least 90%.

This receptor was taken from a human donor with multiple sclerosis. The sample comprised CD4+ T cells from PBMCs. The rearranged chain carries TRBV5-4 and TRBJ1-1, with no confidently assigned D gene. Here is the DNA: TGTGCCAGCAGCTATCTGGAGAACACTGAAGCTTTCTTT. Translated, it reads CASSYLENTEAFF.